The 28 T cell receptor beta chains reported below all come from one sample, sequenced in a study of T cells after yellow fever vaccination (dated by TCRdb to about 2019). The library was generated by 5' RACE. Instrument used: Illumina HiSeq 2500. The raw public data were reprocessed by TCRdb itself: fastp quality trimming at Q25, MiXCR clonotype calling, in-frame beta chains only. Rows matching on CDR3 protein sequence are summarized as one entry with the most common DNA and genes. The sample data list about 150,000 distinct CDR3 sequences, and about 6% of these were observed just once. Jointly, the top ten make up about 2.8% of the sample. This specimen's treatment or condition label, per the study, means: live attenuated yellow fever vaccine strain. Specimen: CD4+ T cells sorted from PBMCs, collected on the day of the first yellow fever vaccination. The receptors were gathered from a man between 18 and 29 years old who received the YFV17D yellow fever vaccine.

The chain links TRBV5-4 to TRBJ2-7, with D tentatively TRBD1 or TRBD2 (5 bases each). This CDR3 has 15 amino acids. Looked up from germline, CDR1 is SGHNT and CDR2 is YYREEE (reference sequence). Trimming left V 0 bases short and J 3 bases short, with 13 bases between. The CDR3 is CASSLGPKGSYEQYF. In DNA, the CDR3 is TGTGCCAGCAGCTTGGGGCCTAAGGGGAGCTACGAGCAGTACTTC.

The CDR3 DNA is TGCGCCAGCAGCGTTAGCGCGCCACCTGAGACCCAGTACTTC. It yields the protein CASSVSAPPETQYF. This rearrangement joins TRBV5-1 to TRBJ2-5, with D possibly matching TRBD2 (5 bases). Per the germline V gene, CDR1 is SGHRS and CDR2 is YFSETQ. Trimming removed 4 bases at V and 5 bases at J, with 15 bases between. The CDR3 sequence is 14 residues long.

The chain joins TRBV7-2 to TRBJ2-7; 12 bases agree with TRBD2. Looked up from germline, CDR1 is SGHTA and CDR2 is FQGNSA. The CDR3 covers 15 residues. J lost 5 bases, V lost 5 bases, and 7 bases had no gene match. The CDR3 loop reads CASSPRLAGVDEQYF. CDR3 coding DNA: TGTGCCAGCAGCCCCCGACTAGCGGGGGTAGACGAGCAGTACTTC.

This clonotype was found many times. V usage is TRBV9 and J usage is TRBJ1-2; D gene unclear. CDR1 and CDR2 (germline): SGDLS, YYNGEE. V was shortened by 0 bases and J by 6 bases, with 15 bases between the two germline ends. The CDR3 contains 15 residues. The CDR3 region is CASSVAPRSEDGYTF. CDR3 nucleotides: TGTGCCAGCAGCGTAGCTCCCCGTAGCGAAGATGGCTACACCTTC.

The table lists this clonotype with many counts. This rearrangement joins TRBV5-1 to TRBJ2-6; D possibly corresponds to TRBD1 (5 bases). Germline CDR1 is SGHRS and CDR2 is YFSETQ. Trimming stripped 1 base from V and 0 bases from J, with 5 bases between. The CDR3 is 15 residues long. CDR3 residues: CASSLTGSGANVLTF. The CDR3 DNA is TGCGCCAGCAGCTTGACAGGCTCTGGGGCCAACGTCCTGACTTTC.

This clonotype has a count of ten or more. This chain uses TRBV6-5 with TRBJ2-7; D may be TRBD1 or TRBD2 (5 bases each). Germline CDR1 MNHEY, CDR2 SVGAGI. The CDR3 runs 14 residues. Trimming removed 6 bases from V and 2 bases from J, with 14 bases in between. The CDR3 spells CASRRTGTAYEQYF. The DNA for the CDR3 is TGTGCCAGCAGGCGCACCGGGACCGCCTACGAGCAGTACTTC.

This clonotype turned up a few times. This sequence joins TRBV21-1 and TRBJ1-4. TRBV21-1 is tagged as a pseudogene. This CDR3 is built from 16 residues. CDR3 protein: CASSKVEQPFNEKLFF. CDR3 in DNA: TGTGCCAGCAGCAAAGTTGAACAGCCTTTTAATGAAAAACTGTTTTTT.

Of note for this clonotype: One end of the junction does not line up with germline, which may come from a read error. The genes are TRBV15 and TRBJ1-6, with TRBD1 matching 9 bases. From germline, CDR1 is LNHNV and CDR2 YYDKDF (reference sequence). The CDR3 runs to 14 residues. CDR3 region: CATSRVGQGSALHF. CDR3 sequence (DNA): TGTGCCACCAGCAGAGTGGGACAGGGTTCAGCCCTCCACTTT.

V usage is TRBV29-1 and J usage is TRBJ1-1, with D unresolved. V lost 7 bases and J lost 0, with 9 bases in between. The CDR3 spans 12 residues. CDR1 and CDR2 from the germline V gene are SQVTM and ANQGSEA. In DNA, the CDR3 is TGCAGCGCATCCGTCATGAACACTGAAGCTTTCTTT. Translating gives CSASVMNTEAFF.

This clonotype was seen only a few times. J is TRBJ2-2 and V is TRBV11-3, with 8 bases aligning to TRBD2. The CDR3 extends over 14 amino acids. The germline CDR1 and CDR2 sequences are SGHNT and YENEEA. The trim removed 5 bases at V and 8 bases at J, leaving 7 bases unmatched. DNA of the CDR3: TGTGCCAGCAGCCTAAGCGGGGGACGAGGGGAGCTGTTTTTT. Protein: CASSLSGGRGELFF.

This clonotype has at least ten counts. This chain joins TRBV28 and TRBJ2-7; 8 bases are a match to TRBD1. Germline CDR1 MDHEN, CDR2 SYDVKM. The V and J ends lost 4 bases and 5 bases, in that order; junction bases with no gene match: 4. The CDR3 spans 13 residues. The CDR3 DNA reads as TGTGCCAGCAGTTCCGGACAGGGACACGAGCAGTACGTC. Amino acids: CASSSGQGHEQYV.

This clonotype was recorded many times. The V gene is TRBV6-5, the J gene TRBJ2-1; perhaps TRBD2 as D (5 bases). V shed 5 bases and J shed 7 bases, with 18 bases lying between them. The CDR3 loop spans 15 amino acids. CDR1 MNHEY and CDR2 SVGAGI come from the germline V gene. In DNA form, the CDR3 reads TGTGCCAGCAGTCCGAGGACTGCAGCGCGGAATGAGCAGTTCTTC. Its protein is CASSPRTAARNEQFF.

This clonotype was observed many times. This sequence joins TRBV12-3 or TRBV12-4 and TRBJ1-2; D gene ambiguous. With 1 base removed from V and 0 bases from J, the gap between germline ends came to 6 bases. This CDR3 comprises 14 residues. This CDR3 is CASSLDLANYGYTF. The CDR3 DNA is TGTGCCAGCAGTTTAGATTTGGCTAACTATGGCTACACCTTC.

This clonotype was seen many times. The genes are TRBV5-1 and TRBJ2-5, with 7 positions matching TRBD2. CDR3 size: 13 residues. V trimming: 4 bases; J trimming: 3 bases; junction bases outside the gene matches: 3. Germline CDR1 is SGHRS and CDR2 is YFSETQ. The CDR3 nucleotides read TGCGCCAGCAGCGTTCGGGGGGAAGAGACCCAGTACTTC. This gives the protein CASSVRGEETQYF.

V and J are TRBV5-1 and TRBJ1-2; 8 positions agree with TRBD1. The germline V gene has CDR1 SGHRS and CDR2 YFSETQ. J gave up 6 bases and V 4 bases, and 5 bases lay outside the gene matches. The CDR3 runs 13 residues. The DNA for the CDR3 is TGCGCCAGCAGCATACAGGGGGAGGATGGCTACACCTTC. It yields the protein CASSIQGEDGYTF.

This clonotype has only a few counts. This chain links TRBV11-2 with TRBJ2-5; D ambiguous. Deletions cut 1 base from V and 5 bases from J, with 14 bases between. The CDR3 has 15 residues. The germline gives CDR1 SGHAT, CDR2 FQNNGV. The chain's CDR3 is CASSLVFQARETQYF. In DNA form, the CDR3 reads TGTGCCAGCAGCTTAGTGTTCCAGGCCCGGGAGACCCAGTACTTC.

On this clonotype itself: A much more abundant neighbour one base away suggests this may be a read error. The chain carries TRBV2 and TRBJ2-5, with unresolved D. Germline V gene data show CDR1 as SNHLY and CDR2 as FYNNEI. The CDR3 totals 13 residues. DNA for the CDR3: TGTGCCAGCGGTGAATCAGTTCAAGAGACCCAGTACTTC. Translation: CASGESVQETQYF.

The CDR3 sequence is CASSISHRAYEQYF. CDR3 bases: TGTGCCAGTAGTATATCGCACAGGGCCTACGAGCAGTACTTC. The chain joins TRBV19 to TRBJ2-7; the D gene is possibly TRBD1 (6 bases). CDR3 size: 14 residues. CDR1 is LNHDA, CDR2 SQIVND, per germline (reference sequence). Trimming removed 2 bases from V and 2 bases from J, with 10 bases in between.

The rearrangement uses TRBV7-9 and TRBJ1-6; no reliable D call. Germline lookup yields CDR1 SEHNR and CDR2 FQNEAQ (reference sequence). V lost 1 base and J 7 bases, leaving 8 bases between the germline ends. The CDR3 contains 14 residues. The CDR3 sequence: CASSLGEWNSPLHF. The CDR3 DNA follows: TGTGCCAGCAGCTTAGGGGAATGGAATTCACCCCTCCACTTT. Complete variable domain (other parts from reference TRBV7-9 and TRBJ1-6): DTGVSQNPRHKITKRGQNVTFRCDPISEHNRLYWYRQTLGQGPEFLTYFQNEAQLEKSRLLSDRFSAERPKGSFSTLEIQRTEQGDSAMYLCASSLGEWNSPLHFGNGTRLTVT.

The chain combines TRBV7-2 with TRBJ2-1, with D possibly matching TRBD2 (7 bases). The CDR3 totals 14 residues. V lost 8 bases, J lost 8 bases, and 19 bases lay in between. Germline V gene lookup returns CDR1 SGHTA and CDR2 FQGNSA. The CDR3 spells CASALGGGAYEQFF. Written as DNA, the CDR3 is TGTGCCAGCGCACTAGGGGGGGGCGCGTATGAGCAGTTCTTC. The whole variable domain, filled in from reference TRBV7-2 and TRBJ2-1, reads GAGVSQSPSNKVTEKGKDVELRCDPISGHTALYWYRQSLGQGLEFLIYFQGNSAPDKSGLPSDRFSAERTGGSVSTLTIQRTQQEDSAVYLCASALGGGAYEQFFGPGTRLTVL.

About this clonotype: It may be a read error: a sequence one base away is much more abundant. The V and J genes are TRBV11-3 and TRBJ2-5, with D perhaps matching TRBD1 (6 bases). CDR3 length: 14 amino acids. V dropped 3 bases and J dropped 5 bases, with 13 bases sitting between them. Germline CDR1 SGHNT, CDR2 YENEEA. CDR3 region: CASSFAGEHETQYF. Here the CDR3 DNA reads TGTGCCAGCAGCTTCGCAGGGGAGCACGAGACCCAGTACTTC.

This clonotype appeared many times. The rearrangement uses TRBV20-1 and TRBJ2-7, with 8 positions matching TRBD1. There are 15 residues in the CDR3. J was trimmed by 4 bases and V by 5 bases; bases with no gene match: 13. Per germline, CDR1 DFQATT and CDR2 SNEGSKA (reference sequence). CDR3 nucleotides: TGCAGTGCTGAATGGGGTTCAGGGGGCGCTTACGAGCAGTACGTC. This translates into CSAEWGSGGAYEQYV.

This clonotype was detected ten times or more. Written as DNA, the CDR3 is TGCGCCAGCAGCCCCCGGGACGGCTCCTACGAGCAGTACTTC. This gives the protein CASSPRDGSYEQYF. The chain uses TRBV4-3 and TRBJ2-7; D is perhaps TRBD1 or TRBD2 (5 bases each). This CDR3 contains 14 residues. Looked up from germline, CDR1 is LGHNA and CDR2 is YSLEER. Trimming took off 4 bases at V and 0 bases at J, with 10 bases between the two ends.

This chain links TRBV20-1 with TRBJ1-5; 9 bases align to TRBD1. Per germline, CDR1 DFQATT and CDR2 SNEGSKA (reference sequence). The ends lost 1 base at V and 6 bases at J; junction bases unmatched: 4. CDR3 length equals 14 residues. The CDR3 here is CSARGGTGRQPQHF. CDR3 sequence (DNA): TGCAGTGCTAGAGGTGGGACAGGGCGTCAGCCCCAGCATTTT.

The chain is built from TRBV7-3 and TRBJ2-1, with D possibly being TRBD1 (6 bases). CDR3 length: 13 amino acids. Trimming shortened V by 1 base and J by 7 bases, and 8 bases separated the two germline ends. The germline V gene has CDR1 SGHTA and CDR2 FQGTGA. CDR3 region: CASSLSQGNEQFF. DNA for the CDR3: TGTGCCAGCAGCTTAAGTCAGGGGAATGAGCAGTTCTTC.

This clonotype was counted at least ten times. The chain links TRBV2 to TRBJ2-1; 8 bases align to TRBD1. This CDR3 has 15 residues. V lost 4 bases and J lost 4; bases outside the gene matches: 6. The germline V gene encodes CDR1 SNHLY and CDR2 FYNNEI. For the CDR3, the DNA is TGTGCCAGCAGTGTGGACAGGGCGCTTTACAATGAGCAGTTCTTC. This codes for CASSVDRALYNEQFF.

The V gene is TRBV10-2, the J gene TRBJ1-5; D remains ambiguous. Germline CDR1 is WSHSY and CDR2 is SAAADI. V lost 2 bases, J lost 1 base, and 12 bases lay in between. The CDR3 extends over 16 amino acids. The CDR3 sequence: CASSEVGLDSNQPQHF. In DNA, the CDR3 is TGCGCCAGCAGTGAGGTAGGATTGGACAGCAATCAGCCCCAGCATTTT.

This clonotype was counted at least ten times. CDR3 DNA: TGTGCCAGCAGTGGGGGACAGGACAACATTCAGTACTTC. Encoded protein: CASSGGQDNIQYF. This sequence joins TRBV28 and TRBJ2-4; 8 bases line up with TRBD1. Trimming removed 5 bases from V and 7 bases from J; junction bases left unmatched: 4. The CDR3 runs 13 residues. Germline loops: CDR1 MDHEN, CDR2 SYDVKM.